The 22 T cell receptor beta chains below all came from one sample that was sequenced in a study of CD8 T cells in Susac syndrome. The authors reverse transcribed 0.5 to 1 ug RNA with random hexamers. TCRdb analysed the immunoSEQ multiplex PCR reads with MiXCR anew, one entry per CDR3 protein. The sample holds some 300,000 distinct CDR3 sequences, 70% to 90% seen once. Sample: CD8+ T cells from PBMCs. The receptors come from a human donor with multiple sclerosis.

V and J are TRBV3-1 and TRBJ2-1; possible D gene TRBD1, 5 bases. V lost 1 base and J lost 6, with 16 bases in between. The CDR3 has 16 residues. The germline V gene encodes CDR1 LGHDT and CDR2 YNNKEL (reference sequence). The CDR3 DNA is TGTGCCAGCAGCCAAGTGCAGGACACCTTTGTCAATGAGCAGTTCTTC. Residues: CASSQVQDTFVNEQFF.

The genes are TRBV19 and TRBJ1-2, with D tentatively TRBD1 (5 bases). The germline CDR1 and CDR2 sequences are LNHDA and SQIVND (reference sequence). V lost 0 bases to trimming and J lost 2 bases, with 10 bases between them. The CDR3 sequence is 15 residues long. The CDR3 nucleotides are TGTGCCAGTAGTATAGACGAGGGGCCAAACTATGGCTACACCTTC. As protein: CASSIDEGPNYGYTF.

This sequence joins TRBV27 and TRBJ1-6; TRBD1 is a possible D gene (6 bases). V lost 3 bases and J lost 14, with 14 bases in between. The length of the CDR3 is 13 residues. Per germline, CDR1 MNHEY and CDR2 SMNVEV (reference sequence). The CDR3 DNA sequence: TGTGCCAGCAGTTTCCCGGGGGGCCAGTCCCTCCACTTT. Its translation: CASSFPGGQSLHF.

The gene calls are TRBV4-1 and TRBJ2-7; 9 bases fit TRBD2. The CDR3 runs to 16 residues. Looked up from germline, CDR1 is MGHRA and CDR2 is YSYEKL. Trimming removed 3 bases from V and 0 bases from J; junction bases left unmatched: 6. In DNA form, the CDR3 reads TGCGCCAGCAGCCAGAAGACTAGCGGAGTCTCCTACGAGCAGTACTTC. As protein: CASSQKTSGVSYEQYF.

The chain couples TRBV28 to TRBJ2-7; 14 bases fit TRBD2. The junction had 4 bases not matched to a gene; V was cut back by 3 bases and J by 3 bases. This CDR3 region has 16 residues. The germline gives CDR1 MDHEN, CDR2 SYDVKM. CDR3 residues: CASSLGLAGARYEQYF. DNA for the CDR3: TGTGCCAGCAGTTTGGGACTAGCGGGAGCCCGCTACGAGCAGTACTTC.

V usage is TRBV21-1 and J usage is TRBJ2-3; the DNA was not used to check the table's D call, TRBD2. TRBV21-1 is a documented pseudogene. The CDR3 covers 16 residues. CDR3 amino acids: CASSKKRPAGMDTQYF. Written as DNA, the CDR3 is TGTGCCAGCAGCAAAAAGCGACCCGCGGGAATGGACACGCAGTATTTT.

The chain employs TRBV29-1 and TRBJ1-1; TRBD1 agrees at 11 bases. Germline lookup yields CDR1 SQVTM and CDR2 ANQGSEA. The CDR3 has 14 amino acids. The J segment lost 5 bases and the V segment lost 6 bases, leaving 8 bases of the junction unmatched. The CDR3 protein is CSVTGTGGGTEAFF. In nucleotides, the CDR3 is TGCAGCGTCACCGGGACAGGGGGAGGTACTGAAGCTTTCTTT.

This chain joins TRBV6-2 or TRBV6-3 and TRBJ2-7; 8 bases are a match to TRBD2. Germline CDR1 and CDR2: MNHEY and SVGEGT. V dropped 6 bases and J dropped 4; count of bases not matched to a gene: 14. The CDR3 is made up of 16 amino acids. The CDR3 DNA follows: TGTGCCAGCAGCCCTCGAGGCCTAGCGGGCCCGTACGAGCAGTACTTC. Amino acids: CASSPRGLAGPYEQYF.

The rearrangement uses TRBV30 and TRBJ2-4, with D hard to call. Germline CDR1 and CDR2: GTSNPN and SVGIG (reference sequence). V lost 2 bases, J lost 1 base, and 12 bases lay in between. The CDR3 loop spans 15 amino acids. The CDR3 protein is CAWSHGPGAKNIQYF. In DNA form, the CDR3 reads TGTGCCTGGAGTCACGGGCCTGGGGCCAAAAACATTCAGTACTTC.

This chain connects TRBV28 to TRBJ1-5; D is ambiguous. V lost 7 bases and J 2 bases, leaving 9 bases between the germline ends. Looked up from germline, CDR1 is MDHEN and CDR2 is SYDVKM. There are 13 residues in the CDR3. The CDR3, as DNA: TGTGCCAGCACCCCAGTGGGCAATCAGCCCCAGCATTTT. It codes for CASTPVGNQPQHF.

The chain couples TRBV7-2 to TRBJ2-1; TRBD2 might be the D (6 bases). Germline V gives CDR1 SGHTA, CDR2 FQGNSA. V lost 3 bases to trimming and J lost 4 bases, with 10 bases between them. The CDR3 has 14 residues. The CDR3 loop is CASSFAGRYNEQFF. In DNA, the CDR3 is TGTGCCAGCAGCTTTGCCGGGAGATACAATGAGCAGTTCTTC. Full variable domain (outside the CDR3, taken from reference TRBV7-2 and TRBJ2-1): GAGVSQSPSNKVTEKGKDVELRCDPISGHTALYWYRQSLGQGLEFLIYFQGNSAPDKSGLPSDRFSAERTGGSVSTLTIQRTQQEDSAVYLCASSFAGRYNEQFFGPGTRLTVL.

This chain's CDR3 is CAWATRLNLLRYEQYF. CDR3 sequence (DNA): TGTGCCTGGGCCACCCGACTAAACCTCCTCCGCTACGAGCAGTACTTC. The V and J genes are TRBV30 and TRBJ2-7; TRBD2 is a possible D gene (5 bases). Germline V gives CDR1 GTSNPN, CDR2 SVGIG (reference sequence). The length of the CDR3 is 16 residues. V dropped 5 bases and J dropped 3 bases, with 23 bases sitting between them.

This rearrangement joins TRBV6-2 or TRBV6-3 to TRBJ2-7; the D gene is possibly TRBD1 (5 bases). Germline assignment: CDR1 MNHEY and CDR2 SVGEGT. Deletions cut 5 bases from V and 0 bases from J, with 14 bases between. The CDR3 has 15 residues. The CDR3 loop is CASSSRQSFSYEQYF. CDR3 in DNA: TGTGCCAGCAGTAGTCGACAGTCCTTCTCCTACGAGCAGTACTTC.

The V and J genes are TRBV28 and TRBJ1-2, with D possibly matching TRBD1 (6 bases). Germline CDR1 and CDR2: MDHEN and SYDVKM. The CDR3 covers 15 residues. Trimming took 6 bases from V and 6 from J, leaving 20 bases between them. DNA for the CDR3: TGTGCCAGCAGACCACAGGGAACTCTCATCAATGGCTACACCTTC. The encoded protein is CASRPQGTLINGYTF.

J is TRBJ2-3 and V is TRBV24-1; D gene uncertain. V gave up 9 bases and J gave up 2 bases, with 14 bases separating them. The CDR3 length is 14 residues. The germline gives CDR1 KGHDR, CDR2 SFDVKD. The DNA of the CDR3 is TGTGCCACCGGCAGTGGCAGGAACACAGATACGCAGTATTTT. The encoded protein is CATGSGRNTDTQYF.

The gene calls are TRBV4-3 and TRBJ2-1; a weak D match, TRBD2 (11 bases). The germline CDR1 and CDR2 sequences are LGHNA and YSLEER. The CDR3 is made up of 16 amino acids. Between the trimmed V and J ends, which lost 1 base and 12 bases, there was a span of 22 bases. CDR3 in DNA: TGCGCCAGCAGCCAAGTCCGGGACAGGGGACTAGCGGTGCAGTTCTTC. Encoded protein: CASSQVRDRGLAVQFF.

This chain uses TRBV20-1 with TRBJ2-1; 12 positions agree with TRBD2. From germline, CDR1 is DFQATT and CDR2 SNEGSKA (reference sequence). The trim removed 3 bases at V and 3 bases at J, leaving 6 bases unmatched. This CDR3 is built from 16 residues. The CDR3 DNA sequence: TGCAGTGCTAGGAGCTGGACTAGCGGGAACTACAATGAGCAGTTCTTC. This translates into CSARSWTSGNYNEQFF.

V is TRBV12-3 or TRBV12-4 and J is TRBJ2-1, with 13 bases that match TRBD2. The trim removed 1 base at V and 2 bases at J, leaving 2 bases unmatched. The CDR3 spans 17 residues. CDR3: CASSLGLAGGTYNEQFF. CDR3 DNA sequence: TGTGCCAGCAGTTTAGGACTAGCGGGAGGTACCTACAATGAGCAGTTCTTC.

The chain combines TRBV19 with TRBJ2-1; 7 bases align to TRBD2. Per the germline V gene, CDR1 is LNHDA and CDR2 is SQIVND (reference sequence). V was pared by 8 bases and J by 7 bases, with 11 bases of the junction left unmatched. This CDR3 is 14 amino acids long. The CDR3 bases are TGTGCCAGTCATGGCGGGAGTGGGTTAAATGAGCAGTTCTTC. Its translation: CASHGGSGLNEQFF.

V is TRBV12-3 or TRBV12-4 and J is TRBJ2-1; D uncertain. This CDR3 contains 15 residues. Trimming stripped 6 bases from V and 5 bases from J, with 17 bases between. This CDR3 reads CASSRPDRGNNEQFF. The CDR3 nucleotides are TGTGCCAGCAGCCGCCCGGACCGCGGCAACAATGAGCAGTTCTTC.

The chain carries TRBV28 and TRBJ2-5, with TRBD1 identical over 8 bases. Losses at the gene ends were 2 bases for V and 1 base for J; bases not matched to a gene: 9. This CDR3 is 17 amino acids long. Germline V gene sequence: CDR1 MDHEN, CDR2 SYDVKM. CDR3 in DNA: TGTGCCAGCAGTTTAAGGGGGCAGGGGGCCCTCCAAGAGACCCAGTACTTC. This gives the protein CASSLRGQGALQETQYF.

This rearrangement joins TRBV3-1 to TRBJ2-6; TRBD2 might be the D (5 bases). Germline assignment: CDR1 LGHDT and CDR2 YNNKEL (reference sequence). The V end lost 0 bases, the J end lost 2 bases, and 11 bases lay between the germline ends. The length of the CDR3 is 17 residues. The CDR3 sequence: CASSQDPEGPGANVLTF. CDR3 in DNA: TGTGCCAGCAGCCAAGATCCCGAGGGCCCTGGGGCCAACGTCCTGACTTTC.